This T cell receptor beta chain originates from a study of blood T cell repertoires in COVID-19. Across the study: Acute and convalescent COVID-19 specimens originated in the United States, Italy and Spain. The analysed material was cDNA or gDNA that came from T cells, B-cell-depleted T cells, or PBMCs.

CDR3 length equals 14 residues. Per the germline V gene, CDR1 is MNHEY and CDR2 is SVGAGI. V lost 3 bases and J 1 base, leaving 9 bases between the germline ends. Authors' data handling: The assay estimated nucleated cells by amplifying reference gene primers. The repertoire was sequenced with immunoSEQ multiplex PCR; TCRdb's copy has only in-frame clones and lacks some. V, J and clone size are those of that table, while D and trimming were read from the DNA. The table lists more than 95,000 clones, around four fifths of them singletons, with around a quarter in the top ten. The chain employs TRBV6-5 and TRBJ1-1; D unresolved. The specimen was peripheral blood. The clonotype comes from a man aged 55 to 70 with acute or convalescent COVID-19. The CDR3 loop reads CASSYTSGNTEAFF. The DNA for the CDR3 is TGTGCCAGCAGTTATACCTCGGGGAACACTGAAGCTTTCTTT.